A single sample gave rise to the 20 T cell receptor beta chains below, sequenced in a study of T cells in women clearing cervical HPV infection (dated by TCRdb to 2017 to 2018). The library was built by means of the immunoSEQ multiplex PCR assay. The clones in this table, taken by TCRdb from immuneACCESS, are in-frame only. Not every clone is retained; where verified, under half of the shortfall comes from an unresolved V gene, and the cause of the rest is unknown. This sample's table contains 25,000 to 35,000 clones. In total, the top ten clones hold around 2.8% of the sample. The sequenced sample was blood buffy coat. The receptors derive from a woman between 18 and 69 years old with a cervical HPV16 infection that either progressed to CIN3+ or cleared (not recorded which).

Regarding this clone: The read terminates 3 residues before the CDR3 end, so the remaining end is supplied by the germline J gene. The chain couples TRBV20-1 to TRBJ1-2; D remains ambiguous. CDR3 length: 13 residues. The ends were cut back, 3 bases at V and 2 bases at J, with 10 bases in the middle. Germline CDR1 is DFQATT and CDR2 is SNEGSKA (reference sequence). The CDR3 loop reads CSASSAGNYGYTF. CDR3 DNA, as far as it was read: TGCAGTGCTAGTTCGGCAGGCAACTATGGC.

As regards this clone: The read gets to within 3 residues of the CDR3 end, and the germline J gene fills in the rest. This sequence joins TRBV5-4 and TRBJ2-3; 8 bases match TRBD2. The CDR3 consists of 16 residues. Germline assignment: CDR1 SGHNT and CDR2 YYREEE (reference sequence). Losses at the gene ends were 1 base for V and 5 bases for J; bases not matched to a gene: 9. This CDR3 reads CASSLLVGGARDTQYF. The covered CDR3 bases are TGTGCCAGCAGCTTGTTGGTCGGGGGGGCCAGAGATACG.

Comments on this clone: With the read ending 3 residues before the CDR3 end, the germline J gene is used to fill in that end. This chain joins TRBV10-3 and TRBJ2-3, with D possibly TRBD2 on 6 matching bases. Germline CDR1 is ENHRY and CDR2 is SYGVKD. The V end lost 11 bases, the J end lost 4 bases, and 19 bases lay between the germline ends. This CDR3 spans 14 amino acids. CDR3 DNA, as far as it was read: TGTGCCCACGCCGGCGCGGGGAGCGCAGATACG. It codes for CAHAGAGSADT. The entire CDR3 protein reads CAHAGAGSADTQYF.

About this clone itself: Sequencing ends 3 residues short of the CDR3 end; the germline J gene provides the rest. V gene TRBV6-4 combines with J gene TRBJ1-1, with 7 bases aligning to TRBD1. This CDR3 spans 14 amino acids. From germline, CDR1 is MRHNA and CDR2 SNTAGT. V was pared by 6 bases and J by 4 bases, with 8 bases of the junction left unmatched. CDR3 DNA, as far as it was read: TGTGCCAGCAGGGGGGACAGCCTGGGCACTGAA. Encoded protein: CASRGDSLGTE. The whole CDR3 region reads CASRGDSLGTEAFF.

Details on this clone: The CDR3 goes on 3 residues after the read ends, and that part is filled in from the germline J gene. The genes are TRBV6-2 or TRBV6-3 and TRBJ1-5; D perhaps matches TRBD1 (6 bases). Trimming cost V 9 bases and J 3 bases, with 9 bases left between them. CDR3 length equals 12 residues. Germline CDR1 MNHEY, CDR2 SVGEGT. CDR3 protein: CASQGINQPQHF. The part of the CDR3 DNA that was read is TGTGCCAGTCAGGGGATCAATCAGCCC.

Points on this clone: The CDR3 end falls 3 residues outside the read, so it is completed with the germline J gene. The rearrangement uses TRBV12-3 or TRBV12-4 and TRBJ1-2; D is ambiguous. Trimming took off 5 bases at V and 2 bases at J, with 9 bases between the two ends. CDR3 length: 13 amino acids. CDR3 bases read: TGTGCCAGCAGTCCTACAGCAAACTATGGC. This sequence encodes CASSPTANYG. In full, the CDR3 reads CASSPTANYGYTF.

To note about this clone: With the read ending 3 residues before the CDR3 end, the germline J gene is used to fill in that end. The rearrangement joins TRBV20-1 to TRBJ2-5, with 11 bases identical to TRBD2. This CDR3 spans 13 amino acids. Germline V gives CDR1 DFQATT, CDR2 SNEGSKA (reference sequence). Losses at the gene ends were 6 bases for V and 2 bases for J; bases not matched to a gene: 2. This CDR3 reads CSARLAGQETQYF. CDR3 DNA, as far as it was read: TGCAGTGCCAGACTAGCGGGGCAAGAGACC.

As regards this clone: The read terminates 3 residues before the CDR3 end, so the remaining end is supplied by the germline J gene. The chain employs TRBV11-2 and TRBJ2-4, with 7 positions matching TRBD2. This CDR3 is built from 14 residues. V lost 5 bases to trimming and J lost 6 bases; unmatched junction nucleotides: 7. Per the germline V gene, CDR1 is SGHAT and CDR2 is FQNNGV. CDR3 DNA (partial): TGTGCCAGCAGCCCAGGACTAGTTGCAAACATT. Protein: CASSPGLVANI. The entire CDR3 protein is CASSPGLVANIQYF.

Notes on this clone: From the germline J gene comes the end of the CDR3, since the read stops 3 residues before it. The chain combines TRBV30 with TRBJ2-7; a weak D match, TRBD1 (6 bases). CDR3 size: 13 residues. Trimming pared 8 bases from V and 4 bases from J, leaving 18 bases between. The germline gives CDR1 GTSNPN, CDR2 SVGIG (reference sequence). The CDR3 sequence: CAVRSGHAYEQYF. The covered CDR3 bases are TGTGCCGTCAGATCGGGACACGCATACGAG.

For this clone: The sequenced fragment ends 3 residues before the CDR3 boundary, so the rest is inferred from the germline J gene. The rearrangement uses TRBV5-1 and TRBJ2-1, with unresolved D. The CDR3 is made up of 13 amino acids. The germline V and J ends were trimmed by 1 base and 5 bases, with 7 bases remaining between them. The germline V gene has CDR1 SGHRS and CDR2 YFSETQ. The CDR3 sequence: CASSLSGNNEQFF. CDR3 DNA, as far as it was read: TGCGCCAGCAGCTTGTCAGGTAACAATGAG.

Turning to this clone: The read halts 3 residues ahead of the CDR3 end, with the missing end drawn from the germline J gene. The chain has TRBV5-1 and TRBJ2-5; 9 bases are a match to TRBD1. Losses at the gene ends were 2 bases for V and 5 bases for J; bases not matched to a gene: 4. Germline loops: CDR1 SGHRS, CDR2 YFSETQ. The CDR3 length is 14 residues. The CDR3 loop is CASSFTGGRETQYF. CDR3 DNA (partial): TGCGCCAGCAGCTTCACAGGGGGCAGGGAGACC.

Regarding this clone: The read ends 3 residues before the CDR3 terminus; that terminus is restored from the germline J gene. The chain carries TRBV5-4 and TRBJ2-3, with 8 bases lining up with TRBD2. Per the germline V gene, CDR1 is SGHNT and CDR2 is YYREEE (reference sequence). This CDR3 has 15 amino acids. The CDR3 sequence: CASSSSGRDPATQYF. The DNA read from the CDR3 is TGTGCCAGCAGCTCGAGCGGGAGAGACCCAGCCACG.

As regards this clone: The read comes to an end 3 residues before the CDR3 does, leaving the germline J gene to fill in the end. The V gene is TRBV24-1, the J gene TRBJ2-1, with unresolved D. This CDR3 has 13 amino acids. The V gene's germline CDR1 is KGHDR and CDR2 SFDVKD. The V end was cut by 7 bases, the J end by 7 bases, with 13 bases between. This CDR3 reads CATREGSGNEQFF. Partial CDR3 DNA: TGTGCCACCAGGGAAGGGTCTGGTAATGAG.

Note on this clone: The observed sequence ends 3 residues before the CDR3 terminus, with the missing tail filled in from the germline J gene. The chain carries TRBV5-1 and TRBJ2-5, with D possibly matching TRBD1 (6 bases). The CDR3 is made up of 12 amino acids. Germline lookup yields CDR1 SGHRS and CDR2 YFSETQ. Trimming took 5 bases from V and 5 from J, leaving 10 bases between them. Incomplete CDR3 DNA: TGCGCCAGCAGTCTCGACAGGGAGACC. Translated, it gives CASSLDRET. The complete CDR3 sequence is CASSLDRETQYF.

The covered CDR3 bases are TGTGCCAGCTCAAGAGCTGGACAGGGCAATGAC. This codes for CASSRAGQGND. From start to end, the CDR3 is CASSRAGQGNDYTF. The chain is built from TRBV18 and TRBJ1-2, with 8 bases that match TRBD1. The CDR3 extends 3 residues past the end of the read, so its final part is completed from the germline J gene. The CDR3 is made up of 14 amino acids. Germline V gene data show CDR1 as KGHSH and CDR2 as LQKENI. Looking up the rest from reference TRBV18 and TRBJ1-2 gives the full variable domain: NAGVMQNPRHLVRRRGQEARLRCSPMKGHSHVYWYRQLPEEGLKFMVYLQKENIIDESGMPKERFSAEFPKEGPSILRIQQVVRGDSAAYFCASSRAGQGNDYTFGSGTRLTVV.

Regarding this clone: The read ends 3 residues before the CDR3 terminus; that terminus is restored from the germline J gene. The rearrangement joins TRBV12-3 or TRBV12-4 to TRBJ2-1, with TRBD2 matching over 10 bases. Trimming took 3 bases from V and 6 from J; bases not matched to a gene: 5. This CDR3 is 15 amino acids long. The CDR3 is CASSLVASGSNEQFF. The sequenced part of the CDR3 DNA is TGTGCCAGCAGTTTGGTGGCTAGCGGGAGCAATGAG.

A note on this clone: From the germline J gene comes the end of the CDR3, since the read stops 3 residues before it. This sequence joins TRBV11-2 and TRBJ1-6; D unclear. CDR3 length: 15 residues. Trimming stripped 1 base from V and 10 bases from J, with 14 bases between. CDR1 is SGHAT and CDR2 is FQNNGV in the germline V gene. CDR3 DNA (partial): TGTGCCAGCAGCTTAGTTAGGACTTCCAGGTCACCC. Translated: CASSLVRTSRSP. In full, the CDR3 is CASSLVRTSRSPLHF.

A remark on this clone: From the germline J gene comes the end of the CDR3, since the read stops 3 residues before it. The genes are TRBV24-1 and TRBJ2-2; D is perhaps TRBD1 (5 bases). Germline CDR1 KGHDR, CDR2 SFDVKD. The CDR3 covers 13 residues. V lost 8 bases, J lost 5 bases, and 11 bases lay in between. The CDR3 region is CATKQANTGELFF. The sequenced part of the CDR3 DNA is TGTGCCACCAAACAGGCAAATACCGGGGAG.

About this clone: Read coverage stops 3 residues before the CDR3 terminus; the germline J gene supplies the remainder. The rearrangement links TRBV20-1 to TRBJ2-3; the match to TRBD2 covers 12 bases. V lost 5 bases and J lost 2; bases outside the gene matches: 8. Germline V gene lookup returns CDR1 DFQATT and CDR2 SNEGSKA (reference sequence). The CDR3 runs to 16 residues. The CDR3 sequence: CSALRLAGAYTDTQYF. The covered CDR3 bases are TGCAGTGCTTTAAGACTAGCGGGGGCCTACACAGATACG.

About this clone itself: Read data end 3 residues before the CDR3 end; the end is taken from the germline J gene. This sequence joins TRBV13 and TRBJ2-7; 13 nucleotides agree with TRBD2. V trimming: 4 bases; J trimming: 3 bases; junction bases outside the gene matches: 6. This CDR3 contains 16 residues. The germline V gene has CDR1 PRHDT and CDR2 FYEKMQ (reference sequence). The CDR3 DNA, read in part, is TGTGCCAGCAGCTCGAGGACTAGCGGGAGTGTCTACGAG. Its translation: CASSSRTSGSVYE. The whole CDR3 sequence reads CASSSRTSGSVYEQYF.